Given below is one T cell receptor (beta chain) in context. This sample was included in a study of blood T cell repertoires in COVID-19. Study-level information: The study drew acute and convalescent COVID-19 samples from the United States, Italy and Spain. Sources were T cells, B-cell-depleted T cells, or PBMCs; the material itself was cDNA or gDNA.

The V segment lost 5 bases and the J segment 0 bases; nucleotides outside the gene matches: 5. The CDR3 totals 17 residues. Germline CDR1 is SGHAT and CDR2 is FQNNGV. Method: immunoSEQ multiplex PCR; TCRdb's copy keeps in-frame clones and lacks some. Among about 68,000 clones listed, approximately 86% were seen once. The receptor comes from a woman aged 55 to 70 with acute or convalescent COVID-19. The genes are TRBV11-2 and TRBJ2-2; TRBD2 agrees at 11 bases. Sequenced input: peripheral blood. The CDR3 sequence: CASSHLGLAANTGELFF. Written as DNA, the CDR3 is TGTGCCAGCAGCCACTTGGGACTAGCGGCGAACACCGGGGAGCTGTTTTTT.